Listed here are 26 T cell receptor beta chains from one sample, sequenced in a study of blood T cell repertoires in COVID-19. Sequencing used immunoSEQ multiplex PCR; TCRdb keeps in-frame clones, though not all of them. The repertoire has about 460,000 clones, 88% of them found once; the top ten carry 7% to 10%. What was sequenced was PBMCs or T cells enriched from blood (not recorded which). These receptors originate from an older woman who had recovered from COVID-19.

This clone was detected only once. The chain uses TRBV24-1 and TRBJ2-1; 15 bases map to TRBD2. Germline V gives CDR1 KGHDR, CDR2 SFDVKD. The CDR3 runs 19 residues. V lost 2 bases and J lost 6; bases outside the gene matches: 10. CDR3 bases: TGTGCCACCAGTGATTCGGCCGGACTAGCGGGGGGGCCCAGCAATGAGCAGTTCTTC. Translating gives CATSDSAGLAGGPSNEQFF.

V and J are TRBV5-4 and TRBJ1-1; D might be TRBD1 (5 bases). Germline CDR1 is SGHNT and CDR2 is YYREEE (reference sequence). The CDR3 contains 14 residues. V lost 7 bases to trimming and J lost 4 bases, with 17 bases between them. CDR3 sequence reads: CASGLAERGTEAFF. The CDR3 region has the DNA TGTGCCAGCGGCCTGGCCGAAAGGGGCACTGAAGCTTTCTTT.

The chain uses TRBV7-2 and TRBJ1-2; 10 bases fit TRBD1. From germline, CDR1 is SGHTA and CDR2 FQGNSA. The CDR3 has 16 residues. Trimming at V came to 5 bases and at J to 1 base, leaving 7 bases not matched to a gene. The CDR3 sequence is CASSTRQGAFNYGYTF. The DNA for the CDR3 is TGTGCCAGCAGCACCCGACAGGGGGCTTTTAACTATGGCTACACCTTC.

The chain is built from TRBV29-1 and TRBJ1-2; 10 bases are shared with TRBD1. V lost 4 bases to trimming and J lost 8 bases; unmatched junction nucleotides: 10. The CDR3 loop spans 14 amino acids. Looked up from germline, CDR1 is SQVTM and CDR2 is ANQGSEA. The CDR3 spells CSVVRSGTGAGYTF. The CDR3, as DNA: TGCAGCGTTGTTCGGTCGGGGACAGGGGCCGGCTACACCTTC.

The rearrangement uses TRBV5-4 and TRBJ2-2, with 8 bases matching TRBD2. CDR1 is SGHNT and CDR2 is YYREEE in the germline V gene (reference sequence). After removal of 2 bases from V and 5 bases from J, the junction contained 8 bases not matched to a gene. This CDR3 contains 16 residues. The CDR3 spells CASSLLAGTGTGELFF. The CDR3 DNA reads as TGTGCCAGCAGCTTATTAGCGGGGACTGGGACCGGGGAGCTGTTTTTT.

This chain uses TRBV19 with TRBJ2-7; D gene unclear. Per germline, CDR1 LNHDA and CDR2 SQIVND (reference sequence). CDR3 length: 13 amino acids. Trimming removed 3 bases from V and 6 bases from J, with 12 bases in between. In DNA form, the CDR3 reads TGTGCCAGTAGTATCTCACTGGAGTCCGAGCAGTACTTC. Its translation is CASSISLESEQYF.

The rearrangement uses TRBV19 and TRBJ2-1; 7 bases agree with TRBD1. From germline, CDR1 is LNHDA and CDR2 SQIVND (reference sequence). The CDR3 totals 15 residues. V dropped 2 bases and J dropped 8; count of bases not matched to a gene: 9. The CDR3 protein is CASSIMAGGDYEQFF. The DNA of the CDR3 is TGTGCCAGTAGTATAATGGCAGGGGGTGACTATGAGCAGTTCTTC. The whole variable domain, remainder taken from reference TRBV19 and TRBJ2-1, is DGGITQSPKYLFRKEGQNVTLSCEQNLNHDAMYWYRQDPGQGLRLIYYSQIVNDFQKGDIAEGYSVSREKKESFPLTVTSAQKNPTAFYLCASSIMAGGDYEQFFGPGTRLTVL.

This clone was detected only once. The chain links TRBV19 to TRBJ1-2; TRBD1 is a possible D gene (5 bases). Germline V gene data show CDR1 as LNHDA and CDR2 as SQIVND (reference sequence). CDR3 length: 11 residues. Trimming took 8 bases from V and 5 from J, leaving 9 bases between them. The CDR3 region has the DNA TGTGCCAGTTGGGGGGAATATGGCTACACCTTC. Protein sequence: CASWGEYGYTF.

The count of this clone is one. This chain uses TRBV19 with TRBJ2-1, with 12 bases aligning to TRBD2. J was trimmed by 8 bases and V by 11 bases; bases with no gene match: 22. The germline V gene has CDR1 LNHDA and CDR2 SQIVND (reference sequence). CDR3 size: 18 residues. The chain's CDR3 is CAGRPTSGGPLRIDEQFF. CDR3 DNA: TGTGCCGGGCGACCGACTAGCGGGGGCCCCCTGAGGATCGATGAGCAGTTCTTC. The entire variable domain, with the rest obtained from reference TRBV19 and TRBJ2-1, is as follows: DGGITQSPKYLFRKEGQNVTLSCEQNLNHDAMYWYRQDPGQGLRLIYYSQIVNDFQKGDIAEGYSVSREKKESFPLTVTSAQKNPTAFYLCAGRPTSGGPLRIDEQFFGPGTRLTVL.

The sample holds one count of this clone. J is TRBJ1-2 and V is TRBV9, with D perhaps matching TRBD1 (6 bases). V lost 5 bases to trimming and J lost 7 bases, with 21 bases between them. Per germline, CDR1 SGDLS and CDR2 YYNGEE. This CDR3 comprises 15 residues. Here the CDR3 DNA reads TGTGCCAGCAGAGCTCCCTCTACATGGACAGCTGGCTACACCTTC. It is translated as CASRAPSTWTAGYTF.

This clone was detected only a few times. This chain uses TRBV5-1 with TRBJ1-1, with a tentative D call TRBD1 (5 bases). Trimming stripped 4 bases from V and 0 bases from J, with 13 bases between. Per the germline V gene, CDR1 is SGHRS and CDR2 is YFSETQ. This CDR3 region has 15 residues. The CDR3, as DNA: TGCGCCAGCAGCCCGGGGGTCCAATTGAACACTGAAGCTTTCTTT. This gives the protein CASSPGVQLNTEAFF. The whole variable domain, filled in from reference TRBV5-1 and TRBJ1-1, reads KAGVTQTPRYLIKTRGQQVTLSCSPISGHRSVSWYQQTPGQGLQFLFEYFSETQRNKGNFPGRFSGRQFSNSRSEMNVSTLELGDSALYLCASSPGVQLNTEAFFGQGTRLTVV.

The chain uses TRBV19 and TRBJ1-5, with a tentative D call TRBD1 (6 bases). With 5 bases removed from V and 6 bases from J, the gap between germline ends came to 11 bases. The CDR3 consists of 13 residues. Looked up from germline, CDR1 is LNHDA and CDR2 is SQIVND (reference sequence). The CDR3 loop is CASSHPGAQPQHF. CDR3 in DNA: TGTGCCAGTAGTCATCCAGGGGCTCAGCCCCAGCATTTT. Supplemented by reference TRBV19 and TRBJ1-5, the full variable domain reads DGGITQSPKYLFRKEGQNVTLSCEQNLNHDAMYWYRQDPGQGLRLIYYSQIVNDFQKGDIAEGYSVSREKKESFPLTVTSAQKNPTAFYLCASSHPGAQPQHFGDGTRLSIL.

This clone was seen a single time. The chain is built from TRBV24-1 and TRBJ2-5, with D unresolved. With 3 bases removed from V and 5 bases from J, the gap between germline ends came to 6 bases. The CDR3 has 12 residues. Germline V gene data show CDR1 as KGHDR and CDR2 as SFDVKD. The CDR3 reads CATSDTGETQYF. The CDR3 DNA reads TGTGCCACCAGTGATACCGGGGAGACCCAGTACTTC.

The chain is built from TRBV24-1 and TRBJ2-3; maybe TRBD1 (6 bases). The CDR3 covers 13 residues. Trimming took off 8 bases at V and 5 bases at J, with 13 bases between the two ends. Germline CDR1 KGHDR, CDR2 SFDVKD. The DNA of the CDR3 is TGTGCCACCAAGGGGACACCTCAAGATACGCAGTATTTT. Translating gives CATKGTPQDTQYF.

The CDR3 coding sequence is TGTGCCATCAGTGGAAGCGGGACTAGTGCCTACAATGAGCAGTTCTTC. As protein: CAISGSGTSAYNEQFF. The chain carries TRBV10-3 and TRBJ2-1, with 8 positions matching TRBD2. This CDR3 comprises 16 residues. V lost 4 bases and J lost 2; bases outside the gene matches: 7. Germline V gives CDR1 ENHRY, CDR2 SYGVKD.

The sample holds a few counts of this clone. The CDR3 DNA reads as TGTGCCAGCAGCTTTCAACAGGGTGGGTACACTGAAGCTTTCTTT. Protein: CASSFQQGGYTEAFF. The chain carries TRBV5-4 and TRBJ1-1, with D tentatively TRBD1 (6 bases). This CDR3 comprises 15 residues. Trimming removed 2 bases at V and 3 bases at J, with 14 bases between. CDR1 and CDR2 (germline): SGHNT, YYREEE (reference sequence).

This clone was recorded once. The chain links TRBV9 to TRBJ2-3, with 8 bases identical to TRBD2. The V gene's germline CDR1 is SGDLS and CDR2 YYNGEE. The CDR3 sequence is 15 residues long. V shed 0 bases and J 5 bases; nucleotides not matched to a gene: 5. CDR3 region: CASSVGLAGKDTQYF. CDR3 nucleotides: TGTGCCAGCAGCGTAGGCCTAGCGGGCAAAGATACGCAGTATTTT.

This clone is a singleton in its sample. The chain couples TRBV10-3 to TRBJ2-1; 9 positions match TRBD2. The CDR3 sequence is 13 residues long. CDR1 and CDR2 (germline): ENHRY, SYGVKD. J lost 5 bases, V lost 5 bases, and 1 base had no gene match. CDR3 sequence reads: CAISLAGDNEQFF. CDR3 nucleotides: TGTGCCATCAGTTTAGCGGGGGACAATGAGCAGTTCTTC.

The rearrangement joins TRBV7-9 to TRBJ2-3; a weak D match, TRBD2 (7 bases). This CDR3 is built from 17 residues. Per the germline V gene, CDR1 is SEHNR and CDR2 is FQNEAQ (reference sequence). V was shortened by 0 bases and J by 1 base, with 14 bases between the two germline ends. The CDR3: CASSLAPAGAGTDTQYF. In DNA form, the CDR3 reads TGTGCCAGCAGCTTAGCGCCGGCGGGGGCCGGCACAGATACGCAGTATTTT.

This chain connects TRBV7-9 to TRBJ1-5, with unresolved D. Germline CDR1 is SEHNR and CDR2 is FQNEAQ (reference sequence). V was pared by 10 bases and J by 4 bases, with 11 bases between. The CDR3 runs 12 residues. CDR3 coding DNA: TGTGCCACGGAGCGCCTGAATCAGCCCCAGCATTTT. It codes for CATERLNQPQHF.

CDR3 DNA sequence: TGCGCCAGCAGCTTGGCCCGGGGGTCGGTCAAAAACATTCAGTACTTC. Protein: CASSLARGSVKNIQYF. This rearrangement joins TRBV5-1 to TRBJ2-4; tentatively, D is TRBD2 (6 bases). Germline-derived CDR1 and CDR2 are SGHRS and YFSETQ. This CDR3 is built from 16 residues. V shed 0 bases and J shed 3 bases, with 13 bases lying between them.

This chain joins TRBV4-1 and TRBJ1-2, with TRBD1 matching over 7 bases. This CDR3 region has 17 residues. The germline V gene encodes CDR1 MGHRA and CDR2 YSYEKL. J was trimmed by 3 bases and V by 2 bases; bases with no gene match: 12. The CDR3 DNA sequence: TGCGCCAGCAGCCAACCCACCGGGACAGTTAACTACTATGGCTACACCTTC. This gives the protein CASSQPTGTVNYYGYTF.

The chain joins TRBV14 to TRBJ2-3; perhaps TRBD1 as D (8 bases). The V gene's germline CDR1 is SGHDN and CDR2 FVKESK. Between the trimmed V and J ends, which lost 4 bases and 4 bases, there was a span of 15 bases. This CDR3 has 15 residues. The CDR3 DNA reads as TGTGCCAGCAGCCGGTTACAGGGGGGGGCAGATACGCAGTATTTT. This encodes CASSRLQGGADTQYF.

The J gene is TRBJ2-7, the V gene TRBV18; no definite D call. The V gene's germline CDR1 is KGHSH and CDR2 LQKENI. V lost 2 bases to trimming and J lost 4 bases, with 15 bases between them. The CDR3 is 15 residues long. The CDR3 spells CASSPGSPQQYEQYV. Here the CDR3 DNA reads TGTGCCAGCTCACCAGGGTCCCCCCAACAGTACGAGCAGTACGTC.

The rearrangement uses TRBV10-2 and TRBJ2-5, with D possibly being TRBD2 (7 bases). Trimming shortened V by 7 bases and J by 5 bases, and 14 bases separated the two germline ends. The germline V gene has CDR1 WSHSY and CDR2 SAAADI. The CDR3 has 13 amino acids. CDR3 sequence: CASMEGGRETQYF. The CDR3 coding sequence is TGCGCCAGCATGGAGGGGGGGCGCGAGACCCAGTACTTC.

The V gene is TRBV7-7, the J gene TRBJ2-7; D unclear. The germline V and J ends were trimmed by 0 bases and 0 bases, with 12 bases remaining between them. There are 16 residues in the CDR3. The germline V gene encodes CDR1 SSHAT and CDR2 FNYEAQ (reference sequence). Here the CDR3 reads CASSLAVCRNSYEQYV. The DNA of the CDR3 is TGTGCCAGCAGCTTAGCGGTATGCAGGAACTCCTACGAGCAGTACGTC.